This T cell receptor (beta chain) comes out of a study of T cells after yellow fever vaccination. TCR cDNA was made by 5'RACE template switching, adding a universal primer site and UMIs. MiXCR was run by TCRdb on the 5' RACE reads, yielding one entry per CDR3 protein. The repertoire holds hundreds of thousands of distinct CDR3 sequences, over 15% seen once, with roughly 19% in the top ten. In its sample, this clonotype was seen a few times. Its antigen is still unknown. Study observations and caveats: Weaker, the secondary response peaked sooner, at day 5 versus 15. Sorted repertoires could include abundant contaminating clonotypes from bulk cells.

Germline-derived CDR1 and CDR2 are SGHTA and FQGNSA. This CDR3 region has 13 residues. V was clipped by 5 bases and J by 2 bases, with 8 bases between them. This receptor was identified in a man younger than 35 who received the YFV17D yellow fever vaccine. Here the sequenced sample was PBMCs, taken before the yellow fever booster vaccination. V usage is TRBV7-2 and J usage is TRBJ2-3; D might be TRBD1 (6 bases). CDR3 amino acids: CASSRQVTDTQYF. CDR3 bases: TGTGCCAGCAGCCGACAGGTCACAGATACGCAGTATTTT. The variable domain in full, completed from reference TRBV7-2 and TRBJ2-3, reads GAGVSQSPSNKVTEKGKDVELRCDPISGHTALYWYRQSLGQGLEFLIYFQGNSAPDKSGLPSDRFSAERTGGSVSTLTIQRTQQEDSAVYLCASSRQVTDTQYFGPGTRLTVL.